These T cell receptor beta chains were read from a single sample in a study of shared clonotypes between healthy human individuals. Clones were read by immunoSEQ multiplex PCR, and TCRdb kept only the in-frame ones, dropping some. The top ten hold approximately 0.2% of the sample, which has fewer than 1 million clones, 96% seen once. Sequenced input: naive CD8+ T cells sorted from blood. All receptors derive from a man under 40 in good health. Both conserved end residues are part of each CDR3. Each record gives: D gene, J gene, V gene, CDR3 protein. The D gene is left open where the match is weak.

D: NA
J: TRBJ2-1
V: TRBV27
CDR3: CVTGYNEQFF

D: TRBD2
J: TRBJ2-2
V: TRBV4-3
CDR3: CASSQDLVGLAGPNTGELFF

D: NA
J: TRBJ1-1
V: TRBV4-1
CDR3: CASSSSVVGGTFF

D: TRBD1
J: TRBJ1-2
V: TRBV4-1
CDR3: CASSQEGGANYGYTF

D: TRBD2
J: TRBJ2-1
V: TRBV4-2
CDR3: CASSQTSVSSYNEQFF

D: NA
J: TRBJ1-2
V: TRBV19
CDR3: CATREPDRLSGSYGYTF

D: NA
J: TRBJ1-4
V: TRBV6-6
CDR3: CASRERALNEKLFF

D: TRBD2
J: TRBJ2-1
V: TRBV27
CDR3: CGSGSLYNEQFF

D: NA
J: TRBJ2-1
V: TRBV2
CDR3: CASSDFGESNEQFF

D: NA
J: TRBJ2-7
V: TRBV28
CDR3: CASTTVGSAYEQYF

D: NA
J: TRBJ2-1
V: TRBV5-1
CDR3: CASSGDGNEQFF

D: NA
J: TRBJ2-2
V: TRBV27
CDR3: CASSADVPGELFF

D: TRBD1
J: TRBJ2-7
V: TRBV30
CDR3: CAWSGTEGPLEQYF

D: TRBD1
J: TRBJ1-5
V: TRBV15
CDR3: CATSRTGFQPQHF

D: NA
J: TRBJ2-3
V: TRBV9
CDR3: CASSDLGGYTDTQYF

D: TRBD2
J: TRBJ2-1
V: TRBV5-1
CDR3: CASSPGLFSYNEQFF

D: NA
J: TRBJ2-7
V: TRBV7-9
CDR3: CASSGRGTGDNEQYF

D: NA
J: TRBJ1-1
V: TRBV15
CDR3: CATSSSLNTEAFF

D: TRBD1
J: TRBJ2-1
V: TRBV5-4
CDR3: CASSSRDRGFNEQFF

D: NA
J: TRBJ2-6
V: TRBV27
CDR3: CASGGGTHSGANVLTF

D: NA
J: TRBJ2-3
V: TRBV29-1
CDR3: CSVEGDRDTQYF

D: NA
J: TRBJ2-1
V: TRBV30
CDR3: CAWSVGGDEQFF

D: NA
J: TRBJ2-7
V: TRBV30
CDR3: CAWSVGSGEQYF

D: NA
J: TRBJ2-7
V: TRBV5-6
CDR3: CASSFDSPSSYEQYF

D: NA
J: TRBJ2-7
V: TRBV18
CDR3: CASSPPAGQSYEQYF